A single sample gave rise to the 4 T cell receptor beta chains below, sequenced in a study of blood T cell repertoires in COVID-19. TCRdb keeps only in-frame clones here, not all; method: immunoSEQ multiplex PCR. The sample lists 250,000 to 300,000 clones, around nine tenths occurring once. Source material: PBMCs or T cells enriched from blood (not recorded which). The receptor set was obtained from a woman aged 55-70 years who had recovered from COVID-19.

The chain carries TRBV6-2 or TRBV6-3 and TRBJ1-2; 8 positions agree with TRBD1. V gave up 5 bases and J gave up 8 bases; unmatched junction bases: 7. Germline V gene sequence: CDR1 MNHEY, CDR2 SVGEGT. The CDR3 is made up of 13 amino acids. In DNA, the CDR3 is TGTGCCAGCAGTCCAGGGGGCGCCTTGGGCTACACCTTC. Amino acids: CASSPGGALGYTF.

The chain links TRBV25-1 to TRBJ1-2; D possibly corresponds to TRBD1 (6 bases). The V gene's germline CDR1 is MGHDK and CDR2 SYGVNS. Trimming took 2 bases from V and 8 from J, leaving 9 bases between them. The CDR3 is made up of 12 amino acids. In DNA, the CDR3 is TGTGCCAGCAGTGAACGCGGGGGCGGCTACACCTTC. It is translated as CASSERGGGYTF.

V gene TRBV12-3 or TRBV12-4 combines with J gene TRBJ1-1; D is ambiguous. V lost 3 bases and J 2 bases, leaving 7 bases between the germline ends. The CDR3 is 13 amino acids. The CDR3 reads CASSLNRNTEAFF. In DNA form, the CDR3 reads TGTGCCAGCAGTTTGAACAGAAACACTGAAGCTTTCTTT.

V gene TRBV7-3 combines with J gene TRBJ2-7; D unclear. The germline V gene encodes CDR1 SGHTA and CDR2 FQGTGA. CDR3 length: 13 amino acids. Deletions cut 5 bases from V and 2 bases from J, with 10 bases between. The CDR3 protein is CASSPAATYEQYF. The CDR3 DNA follows: TGTGCCAGCAGCCCCGCGGCCACCTACGAGCAGTACTTC.